One and the same sample provided the 10 T cell receptor beta chains below, sequenced in a study of shared clonotypes between healthy human individuals. Assay: immunoSEQ multiplex PCR; the TCRdb copy retains only in-frame clones and omits some. Among a few hundred thousand clones listed, approximately 97% were seen once. The sample comprised naive CD4+ T cells sorted from blood. Subset indicated: CD45RA+ positively selected. These receptors came from a woman aged 25 to 39 in good health.

The chain links TRBV7-9 to TRBJ2-7; D call uncertain. The germline V gene encodes CDR1 SEHNR and CDR2 FQNEAQ (reference sequence). CDR3 size: 11 residues. V was pared by 5 bases and J by 9 bases, with 11 bases between. The CDR3: CASSEGVVQYF. CDR3 DNA: TGTGCCAGCAGCGAAGGAGTTGTGCAGTACTTC.

V and J are TRBV5-4 and TRBJ2-3, with D hard to call. This CDR3 is built from 13 residues. V lost 1 base and J 4 bases, leaving 7 bases between the germline ends. Per germline, CDR1 SGHNT and CDR2 YYREEE (reference sequence). CDR3 bases: TGTGCCAGCAGCTTGAAAAACTCAGATACGCAGTATTTT. It specifies CASSLKNSDTQYF. Full variable domain (missing parts from reference TRBV5-4 and TRBJ2-3): ETGVTQSPTHLIKTRGQQVTLRCSSQSGHNTVSWYQQALGQGPQFIFQYYREEENGRGNFPPRFSGLQFPNYSSELNVNALELDDSALYLCASSLKNSDTQYFGPGTRLTVL.

The chain carries TRBV6-6 and TRBJ2-7; D may correspond to TRBD1 or TRBD2 (5 bases each). Germline V gene lookup returns CDR1 MNHNY and CDR2 SVGAGI (reference sequence). The CDR3 extends over 14 amino acids. The V end lost 0 bases, the J end lost 6 bases, and 12 bases lay between the germline ends. DNA for the CDR3: TGTGCCAGCAGTTACTCTCGGGACGCCCCCGAGCAGTACTTC. Translating it yields CASSYSRDAPEQYF.

The V and J genes are TRBV11-2 and TRBJ2-7; TRBD2 matches at 10 bases. This CDR3 is 15 amino acids long. Germline assignment: CDR1 SGHAT and CDR2 FQNNGV. Germline trimming cut 5 bases from V and 4 bases from J; bases unmatched to any gene: 8. The DNA for the CDR3 is TGTGCCAGCAGCGCAGCGACTAGCGGGTGGTACGAGCAGTACTTC. Protein sequence: CASSAATSGWYEQYF.

In its sample, this clone was seen once. The rearrangement joins TRBV15 to TRBJ1-1; D gene ambiguous. V dropped 5 bases and J dropped 4 bases, with 14 bases sitting between them. The V gene's germline CDR1 is LNHNV and CDR2 YYDKDF (reference sequence). The CDR3 covers 14 residues. The CDR3 loop is CATSPRLGSTEAFF. As DNA, the CDR3 is TGTGCCACCAGCCCCCGCCTGGGGTCCACTGAAGCTTTCTTT.

The chain combines TRBV6-5 with TRBJ2-3, with 9 nucleotides matching TRBD1. Trimming at V came to 10 bases and at J to 3 bases, leaving 8 bases not matched to a gene. Germline-derived CDR1 and CDR2 are MNHEY and SVGAGI. This CDR3 comprises 14 residues. In DNA, the CDR3 is TGTGCCACGCACAGGGGGCGCGCGACAGATACGCAGTATTTT. Protein product: CATHRGRATDTQYF.

Only one count was recorded for this clone. The chain carries TRBV5-1 and TRBJ1-4; D is possibly TRBD1 (5 bases). With 0 bases removed from V and 7 bases from J, the gap between germline ends came to 13 bases. The length of the CDR3 is 15 residues. Germline loops: CDR1 SGHRS, CDR2 YFSETQ. The CDR3 DNA follows: TGCGCCAGCAGCTTGGGAGGGGTTTGGACTGAAAAACTGTTTTTT. Amino acid sequence: CASSLGGVWTEKLFF.

This clone was detected only once. This chain uses TRBV4-2 with TRBJ2-6; D remains unclear. The germline V gene has CDR1 LGHNA and CDR2 YNFKEQ. The CDR3 length is 14 residues. V dropped 0 bases and J dropped 4 bases, with 4 bases sitting between them. The CDR3 loop is CASSQESGANVLTF. CDR3 coding DNA: TGTGCCAGCAGCCAAGAGTCCGGGGCCAACGTCCTGACTTTC.

The gene calls are TRBV2 and TRBJ1-1; D is uncertain. This CDR3 contains 15 residues. The V end lost 1 base, the J end lost 3 bases, and 12 bases lay between the germline ends. Germline CDR1 is SNHLY and CDR2 is FYNNEI. CDR3 amino acids: CASSEDAVGYTEAFF. CDR3 in DNA: TGTGCCAGCAGTGAAGATGCAGTGGGATACACTGAAGCTTTCTTT.

The rearrangement links TRBV12-5 to TRBJ2-5; 7 bases fit TRBD2. V lost 2 bases to trimming and J lost 4 bases; unmatched junction nucleotides: 13. The CDR3 spans 17 residues. Germline V gene sequence: CDR1 LGHNT, CDR2 FRNRAP. The CDR3 DNA reads TGTGCTAGTGGTTTGACCCTAGCGGTCCTTGTCCCAGAGACCCAGTACTTC. Amino acid sequence: CASGLTLAVLVPETQYF.